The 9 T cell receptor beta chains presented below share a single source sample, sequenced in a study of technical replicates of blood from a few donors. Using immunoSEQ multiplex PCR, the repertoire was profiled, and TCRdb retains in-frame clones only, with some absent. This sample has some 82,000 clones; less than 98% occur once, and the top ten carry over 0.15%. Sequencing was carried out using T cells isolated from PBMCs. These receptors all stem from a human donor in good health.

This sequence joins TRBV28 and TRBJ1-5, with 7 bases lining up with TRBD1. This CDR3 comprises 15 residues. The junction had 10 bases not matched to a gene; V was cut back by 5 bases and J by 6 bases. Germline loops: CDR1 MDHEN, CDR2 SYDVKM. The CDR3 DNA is TGTGCCAGCAGTGGGAAGACAGGGTTGAGTCAGCCCCAGCATTTT. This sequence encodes CASSGKTGLSQPQHF.

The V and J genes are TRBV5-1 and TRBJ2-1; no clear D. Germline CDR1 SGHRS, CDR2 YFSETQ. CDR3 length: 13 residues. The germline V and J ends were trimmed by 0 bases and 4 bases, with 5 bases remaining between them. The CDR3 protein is CASSLGSYNEQFF. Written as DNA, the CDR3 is TGCGCCAGCAGCTTGGGGAGTTACAATGAGCAGTTCTTC.

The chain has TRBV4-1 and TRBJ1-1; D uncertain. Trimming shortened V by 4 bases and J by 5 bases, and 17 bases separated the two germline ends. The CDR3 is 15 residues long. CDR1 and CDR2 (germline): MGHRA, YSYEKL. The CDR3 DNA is TGCGCCAGCAGCCCCAGCTCGGGGTCCGATACTGAAGCTTTCTTT. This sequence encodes CASSPSSGSDTEAFF.

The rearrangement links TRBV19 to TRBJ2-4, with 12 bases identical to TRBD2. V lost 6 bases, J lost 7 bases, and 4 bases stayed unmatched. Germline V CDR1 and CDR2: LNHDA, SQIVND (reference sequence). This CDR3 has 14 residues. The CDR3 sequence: CASSPLAGGNIQYF. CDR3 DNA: TGTGCCAGTAGCCCACTAGCGGGGGGTAACATTCAGTACTTC.

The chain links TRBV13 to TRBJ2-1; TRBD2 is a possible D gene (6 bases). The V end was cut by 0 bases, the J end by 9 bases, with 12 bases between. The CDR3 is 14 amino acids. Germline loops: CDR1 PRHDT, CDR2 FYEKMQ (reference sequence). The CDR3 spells CASSLGDGSLEQFF. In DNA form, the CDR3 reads TGTGCCAGCAGCTTAGGGGACGGGAGCCTTGAGCAGTTCTTC.

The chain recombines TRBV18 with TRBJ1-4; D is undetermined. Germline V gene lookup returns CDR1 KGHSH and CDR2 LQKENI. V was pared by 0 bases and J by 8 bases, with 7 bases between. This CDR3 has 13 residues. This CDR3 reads CASSPPALEKLFF. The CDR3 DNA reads TGTGCCAGCTCACCACCAGCGTTGGAAAAACTGTTTTTT.

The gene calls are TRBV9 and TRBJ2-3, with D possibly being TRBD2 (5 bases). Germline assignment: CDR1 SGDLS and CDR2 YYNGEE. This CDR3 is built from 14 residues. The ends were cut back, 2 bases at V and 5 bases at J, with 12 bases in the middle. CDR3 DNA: TGTGCCAGCAGCGTCAGCGGCGCCGGAGATACGCAGTATTTT. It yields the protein CASSVSGAGDTQYF.

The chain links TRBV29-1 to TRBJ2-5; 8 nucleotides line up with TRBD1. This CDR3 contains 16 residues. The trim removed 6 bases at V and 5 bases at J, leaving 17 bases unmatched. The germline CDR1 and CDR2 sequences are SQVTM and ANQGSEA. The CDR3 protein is CSVPAWGRGRRETQYF. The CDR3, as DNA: TGCAGCGTACCCGCCTGGGGCAGGGGGCGCCGGGAGACCCAGTACTTC.

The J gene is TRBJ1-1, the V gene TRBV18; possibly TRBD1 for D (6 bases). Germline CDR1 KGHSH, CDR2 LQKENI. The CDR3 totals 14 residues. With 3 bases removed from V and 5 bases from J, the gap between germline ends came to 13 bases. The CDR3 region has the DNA TGTGCCAGCTCACCTACAGGGAGGGGTACTGAAGCTTTCTTT. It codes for CASSPTGRGTEAFF. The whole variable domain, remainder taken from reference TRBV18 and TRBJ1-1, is NAGVMQNPRHLVRRRGQEARLRCSPMKGHSHVYWYRQLPEEGLKFMVYLQKENIIDESGMPKERFSAEFPKEGPSILRIQQVVRGDSAAYFCASSPTGRGTEAFFGQGTRLTVV.